The clone carrying this T cell receptor (beta chain) has at least ten counts. These data belong to a study of CD8+CD57+ T cells in acquired aplastic anemia. Profiling that covered TCR beta VDJ and CDR3 relied on genomic DNA as its template. TCRdb called the reads again in MiXCR, with one record for every CDR3 protein. This sample has tens of thousands of distinct CDR3 sequences, with about half found just once. The CDR3 contains 15 residues. The V and J ends lost 2 bases and 0 bases respectively, with 11 bases between them. The germline V gene has CDR1 DFQATT and CDR2 SNEGSKA (reference sequence). This receptor was obtained from a human donor in good health, serving as a control. The sequenced sample consisted of sorted CD4+, CD8+, or CD8+CD57+ T cells (not recorded which) from PBMCs. The J gene is TRBJ2-1, the V gene TRBV20-1, with a possible D match to TRBD1 (5 bases). The chain's CDR3 is CSARSSDSSYNEQFF. The CDR3 coding sequence is TGCAGTGCTAGATCGTCTGACAGCTCCTACAATGAGCAGTTCTTC.